Following are 21 T cell receptor beta chains from one sample sequenced in a study of blood T cell repertoires in COVID-19 (dated by TCRdb to the early 2020s). The receptor library was made with the immunoSEQ multiplex PCR assay. Entries here come from immuneACCESS through TCRdb and include only in-frame sequences with V and J called. Some clones fail to appear in such tables; in the studies checked, an unresolved V gene covers under half of the shortfall, and the cause of the remainder is unknown. This sample comprises fewer than 350,000 clones, almost 90% of them detected only once. The top ten clonotypes cover 1.5% to 2% of the sample. The sample was PBMCs or T cells enriched from blood (not recorded which). These receptors all stem from a woman between 18 and 30 years old with acute COVID-19.

The V and J genes are TRBV2 and TRBJ2-5, with 9 bases aligning to TRBD2. CDR1 and CDR2 from the germline V gene are SNHLY and FYNNEI. The CDR3 consists of 15 residues. Germline trimming cut 3 bases from V and 1 base from J; bases unmatched to any gene: 3. DNA for the CDR3: TGTGCCAGCAGTGAGAGCGGGAGGATCCAAGAGACCCAGTACTTC. Protein: CASSESGRIQETQYF.

The genes are TRBV28 and TRBJ2-5; 10 bases agree with TRBD2. J lost 1 base, V lost 1 base, and 15 bases had no gene match. CDR1 MDHEN and CDR2 SYDVKM come from the germline V gene. The CDR3 extends over 20 amino acids. The CDR3 sequence: CASSLLVRGVASGSQETQYF. CDR3 nucleotide sequence: TGTGCCAGCAGTTTATTGGTGAGGGGGGTGGCTAGCGGGAGCCAAGAGACCCAGTACTTC.

This chain joins TRBV14 and TRBJ1-1; D might be TRBD1 (6 bases). The CDR3 consists of 13 residues. The germline V gene encodes CDR1 SGHDN and CDR2 FVKESK. Trimming shortened V by 3 bases and J by 5 bases, and 10 bases separated the two germline ends. The chain's CDR3 is CASSQLQGTEAFF. The CDR3 nucleotides read TGTGCCAGCAGCCAGCTACAGGGAACTGAAGCTTTCTTT. The entire variable domain, with the rest obtained from reference TRBV14 and TRBJ1-1, is as follows: EAGVTQFPSHSVIEKGQTVTLRCDPISGHDNLYWYRRVMGKEIKFLLHFVKESKQDESGMPNNRFLAERTGGTYSTLKVQPAELEDSGVYFCASSQLQGTEAFFGQGTRLTVV.

This chain uses TRBV11-3 with TRBJ2-1, with 9 bases aligning to TRBD1. The CDR3 has 15 residues. The ends lost 2 bases at V and 6 bases at J; junction bases unmatched: 5. Per germline, CDR1 SGHNT and CDR2 YENEEA. The CDR3 region is CASSLSGTGINEQFF. CDR3 sequence (DNA): TGTGCCAGCAGCTTATCGGGGACAGGGATCAATGAGCAGTTCTTC.

This chain joins TRBV19 and TRBJ1-6; 8 bases are shared with TRBD1. The CDR3 has 15 residues. CDR1 and CDR2 from the germline V gene are LNHDA and SQIVND (reference sequence). V was pared by 4 bases and J by 10 bases, with 9 bases of the junction left unmatched. The CDR3 reads CASSTTTGVKSPLHF. The CDR3 DNA follows: TGTGCCAGTAGTACCACGACAGGGGTAAAATCACCCCTCCACTTT.

The V call is TRBV9, the J call TRBJ1-6; D may be TRBD1 (5 bases). The V gene lost 7 bases and the J gene lost 5 bases, with 7 bases spanning the gap. Germline assignment: CDR1 SGDLS and CDR2 YYNGEE. This CDR3 comprises 12 residues. CDR3 nucleotides: TGTGCCAGCGGACACAATAATTCACCCCTCCACTTT. Encoded protein: CASGHNNSPLHF.

The chain links TRBV3-1 (or the pseudogene TRBV3-2) to TRBJ2-7, with 9 positions matching TRBD1. The CDR3 extends over 14 amino acids. From germline, CDR1 is LGHDT and CDR2 YNNKEL (reference sequence). The V segment lost 4 bases and the J segment 4 bases; nucleotides outside the gene matches: 5. The CDR3 coding sequence is TGTGCCAGCAGCCGATGGGACAGGGTTTACGAGCAGTACTTC. It specifies CASSRWDRVYEQYF.

This clone was observed a single time. The chain has TRBV7-9 and TRBJ2-1; the match to TRBD2 covers 15 bases. This CDR3 has 17 amino acids. From germline, CDR1 is SEHNR and CDR2 FQNEAQ (reference sequence). Trimming cost V 5 bases and J 6 bases; bases outside gene matches: 8. CDR3 in amino acids: CASSDQPGLAGGNEQFF. CDR3 nucleotide sequence: TGTGCCAGCAGCGATCAGCCGGGACTAGCGGGAGGCAATGAGCAGTTCTTC. The full variable domain, in which reference TRBV7-9 and TRBJ2-1 provide the parts outside the CDR3, is DTGVSQNPRHKITKRGQNVTFRCDPISEHNRLYWYRQTLGQGPEFLTYFQNEAQLEKSRLLSDRFSAERPKGSFSTLEIQRTEQGDSAMYLCASSDQPGLAGGNEQFFGPGTRLTVL.

V is TRBV5-4 and J is TRBJ2-2, with a tentative D call TRBD2 (6 bases). The CDR3 has 15 residues. CDR1 SGHNT and CDR2 YYREEE come from the germline V gene (reference sequence). With 4 bases removed from V and 0 bases from J, the gap between germline ends came to 10 bases. CDR3 sequence reads: CASSPGTSNTGELFF. The DNA for the CDR3 is TGTGCCAGCAGCCCCGGGACTTCGAACACCGGGGAGCTGTTTTTT. Supplemented by reference TRBV5-4 and TRBJ2-2, the full variable domain reads ETGVTQSPTHLIKTRGQQVTLRCSSQSGHNTVSWYQQALGQGPQFIFQYYREEENGRGNFPPRFSGLQFPNYSSELNVNALELDDSALYLCASSPGTSNTGELFFGEGSRLTVL.

The chain is built from TRBV28 and TRBJ2-7; 9 bases fit TRBD2. This CDR3 contains 15 residues. The germline V gene has CDR1 MDHEN and CDR2 SYDVKM. Losses at the gene ends were 11 bases for V and 6 bases for J; bases not matched to a gene: 17. CDR3 DNA sequence: TGTGCCTGCTGTTTATGGGCGGGAGGGTGGCGCGAGCAGTACTTC. Protein product: CACCLWAGGWREQYF.

This clone was observed a few times. This rearrangement joins TRBV7-8 to TRBJ2-7, with D perhaps matching TRBD2 (6 bases). Germline V CDR1 and CDR2: SGHVS, FQNEAQ. The CDR3 is 13 amino acids. V was cut by 4 bases and J by 3 bases, with 10 bases left in between. The CDR3 spells CASSYGRDYEQYF. The CDR3, as DNA: TGTGCCAGCAGCTACGGGAGAGACTACGAGCAGTACTTC.

Written as DNA, the CDR3 is TGTGCCAGCAGCACGTGGACAGGGTTGAACTACAATGAGCAGTTCTTC. Translation gives CASSTWTGLNYNEQFF. This rearrangement joins TRBV7-9 to TRBJ2-1; the match to TRBD1 covers 8 bases. Losses at the gene ends were 5 bases for V and 3 bases for J; bases not matched to a gene: 9. This CDR3 contains 16 residues. Germline lookup yields CDR1 SEHNR and CDR2 FQNEAQ (reference sequence).

In this sample, this clone turned up a few times. This CDR3 is CASSSATGNGYTF. DNA for the CDR3: TGTGCCAGCAGTTCGGCGACAGGGAATGGCTACACCTTC. The V call is TRBV28, the J call TRBJ1-2; 7 bases are shared with TRBD1. The germline V gene encodes CDR1 MDHEN and CDR2 SYDVKM. This CDR3 comprises 13 residues. V lost 4 bases to trimming and J lost 6 bases; unmatched junction nucleotides: 5.

This chain's CDR3 is CASSPGTGSNQPQHF. The DNA for the CDR3 is TGTGCCAGCAGTCCCGGGACAGGGTCCAATCAGCCCCAGCATTTT. The rearrangement uses TRBV27 and TRBJ1-5; 9 positions match TRBD1. The germline gives CDR1 MNHEY, CDR2 SMNVEV (reference sequence). The CDR3 sequence is 15 residues long. V was clipped by 5 bases and J by 3 bases; unmatched bases: 5.

The chain couples TRBV28 to TRBJ2-1; TRBD2 aligns across 13 bases. The junction had 2 bases not matched to a gene; V was cut back by 2 bases and J by 7 bases. The CDR3 extends over 15 amino acids. From germline, CDR1 is MDHEN and CDR2 SYDVKM. This chain's CDR3 is CASSLGTSGINEQFF. The DNA of the CDR3 is TGTGCCAGCAGTTTAGGGACTAGCGGGATTAATGAGCAGTTCTTC.

The V call is TRBV4-2, the J call TRBJ1-5, with D uncertain. From germline, CDR1 is LGHNA and CDR2 YNFKEQ. This CDR3 is 12 amino acids long. V lost 1 base, J lost 7 bases, and 5 bases lay in between. The CDR3 spells CASSQVGQPQHF. DNA of the CDR3: TGTGCCAGCAGCCAAGTGGGCCAGCCCCAGCATTTT.

This chain joins TRBV7-9 and TRBJ2-1, with 13 bases aligning to TRBD2. Germline V gives CDR1 SEHNR, CDR2 FQNEAQ (reference sequence). The CDR3 spans 19 residues. The junction had 18 bases not matched to a gene; V was cut back by 5 bases and J by 8 bases. DNA for the CDR3: TGTGCCAGCAGCACAGGACTAGCGGGAGTGTTCCTCACGACGGATGAGCAGTTCTTC. Protein sequence: CASSTGLAGVFLTTDEQFF.

The genes are TRBV5-1 and TRBJ2-7, with D perhaps TRBD2 (5 bases). V lost 4 bases and J lost 2, with 13 bases in between. CDR1 SGHRS and CDR2 YFSETQ come from the germline V gene. There are 14 residues in the CDR3. CDR3 nucleotide sequence: TGCGCCAGCAGCGCCCCGGAGGAAACCTACGAGCAGTACTTC. Amino acid sequence: CASSAPEETYEQYF. Using reference TRBV5-1 and TRBJ2-7 for the parts outside the CDR3, the full variable domain is KAGVTQTPRYLIKTRGQQVTLSCSPISGHRSVSWYQQTPGQGLQFLFEYFSETQRNKGNFPGRFSGRQFSNSRSEMNVSTLELGDSALYLCASSAPEETYEQYFGPGTRLTVT.

V and J are TRBV5-1 and TRBJ1-2, with TRBD1 as a possible D gene (6 bases). This CDR3 contains 14 residues. The ends were cut back, 2 bases at V and 8 bases at J, with 16 bases in the middle. CDR1 is SGHRS and CDR2 is YFSETQ in the germline V gene. The CDR3 DNA is TGCGCCAGCAGCTTCATGGACAGAGTAGACGGCTACACCTTC. Translation gives CASSFMDRVDGYTF.

The chain links TRBV7-3 to TRBJ2-4; D uncertain. V lost 6 bases and J 9 bases, leaving 9 bases between the germline ends. This CDR3 has 11 amino acids. Per the germline V gene, CDR1 is SGHTA and CDR2 is FQGTGA. CDR3 bases: TGTGCCAGCAGTCCGATAGCCATTCAGTACTTC. This encodes CASSPIAIQYF.

This sequence joins TRBV27 and TRBJ2-3, with 15 bases that match TRBD2. The V gene's germline CDR1 is MNHEY and CDR2 SMNVEV (reference sequence). Losses at the gene ends were 6 bases for V and 4 bases for J; bases not matched to a gene: 11. The CDR3 runs to 18 residues. This CDR3 is CASRPRTSGRARPDTQYF. In DNA, the CDR3 is TGTGCCAGCAGACCCAGGACTAGCGGGAGGGCCAGGCCAGATACGCAGTATTTT.